A selection of T cell receptor beta chains follows, all from one sample in a study of response to subunit inactivated influenza vaccine. From the RT-PCR reads, TCRdb called clonotypes with MiXCR, one entry per CDR3 protein. The sample yields hundreds of thousands of distinct CDR3 sequences, 7.6% seen once. The sequencing here drew on PBMCs from blood, taken roughly 24 months after vaccination. The receptors shown here come from a man aged 50 to 75 who received an inactivated influenza vaccine. The CDR3 runs from the conserved cysteine through the conserved F or W. Only some rows state a clone size, as once, few, many or a class for expanded clones.

size	V	J	CDR3
NA	TRBV5-1	TRBJ2-7	CASSLTGNGYEQYF
NA	TRBV4-1	TRBJ1-5	CASSQEEVRQPQHF
NA	TRBV7-8	TRBJ2-3	CASSFEDSSTDTQYF
few	TRBV5-1	TRBJ2-5	CASREASGVETQYF
NA	TRBV11-2	TRBJ1-3	CASSPGAGNTIYF
few	TRBV30	TRBJ2-1	CAWSAGQNFYNEQFF
few	TRBV7-8	TRBJ2-7	CASSKGTTPRGEQYF
NA	TRBV7-9	TRBJ2-7	CASSYEGGVTGDEQYF
many	TRBV7-2	TRBJ2-6	CASSLAGTVSGANVLTF
many	TRBV5-1	TRBJ1-4	CASSSDGNEKLFF
many	TRBV12-3/TRBV12-4	TRBJ2-2	CASSPLQGNGELFF
many	TRBV28	TRBJ2-3	CASSFDYSTDTQYF
NA	TRBV11-2	TRBJ2-1	CASSFLEGSYNEQFF
few	TRBV20-1	TRBJ2-1	CSARDKRGRLYNEQFF
many	TRBV5-1	TRBJ2-1	CASSLGGGGSYNEQFF
many	TRBV12-3/TRBV12-4	TRBJ2-1	CAIDYNLGIQGEQFF
NA	TRBV12-3/TRBV12-4	TRBJ2-7	CASSPPHWRDEQYF
NA	TRBV11-2	TRBJ2-5	CASSLGRDRAVRETQYF
NA	TRBV24-1	TRBJ2-1	CATSDQQGIHEQFF
few	TRBV5-6	TRBJ1-1	CASSYQKNTEAFF
NA	TRBV6-2/TRBV6-3	TRBJ1-1	CASSYGKVNTEAFF
NA	TRBV4-2	TRBJ2-7	CASSQGPIGGEQYF
NA	TRBV19	TRBJ1-2	CASSSDDRGRVYGYTF
NA	TRBV12-3/TRBV12-4	TRBJ2-1	CASRSSGGRAEQFF
NA	TRBV6-1	TRBJ2-7	CASSGPGTSGSEYEQYF
many	TRBV5-1	TRBJ2-4	CASSSSTPSQGSIQYF
NA	TRBV6-2/TRBV6-3	TRBJ2-1	CASSSVAGSAQFF